This T cell receptor beta chain was recorded in a study of blood T cell repertoires in COVID-19. Study-level background: Acute and convalescent COVID-19 specimens originated in the United States, Italy and Spain.

Original data processing: Estimation of nucleated cell counts relied on the amplification of reference gene primers. Produced via immunoSEQ multiplex PCR; TCRdb's table is partial and in-frame only. V and J calls and clone size are as listed in that table; D and trimming were resolved from the DNA. The sample lists roughly 30,000 clones; over 75% were seen once. The V and J ends lost 3 bases and 1 base respectively, with 10 bases between them. The CDR3 loop spans 15 amino acids. The germline V gene has CDR1 ENHRY and CDR2 SYGVKD. V gene TRBV10-3 combines with J gene TRBJ1-5; maybe TRBD1 (5 bases). Sequencing was performed on peripheral blood. The TCR comes from a man in his 70s with active COVID-19. The CDR3 DNA follows: TGTGCCATCAGTGATAATGGGGCGAGCAATCAGCCCCAGCATTTT. This translates into CAISDNGASNQPQHF.